The clone carrying this T cell receptor beta chain has only a few counts. Its antigen is not known. An end of the junction differs from the germline gene, which may be a read error. This record comes from a study of beta chain features in type 1 diabetes. cDNA synthesis used the whole RNA isolate, giving expressed TCRB sequences. Samples of naive, central memory and regulatory T cells yielded a mean of about 3.5 million reads. The repertoire was sequenced with immunoSEQ multiplex PCR; TCRdb's copy has only in-frame clones and lacks some. This table has hundreds of thousands of clones, roughly a sixth appearing once. Points from the study as a whole: Insertions were fewer and deletions more numerous at VDJ junctions in type 1 diabetes patients.

CD4+ naive, central memory, regulatory and stem cell-like memory cells were sorted via CD45RO/CCR7/CD25/CD127/CD95/CD27. CDR1 and CDR2 from the germline V gene are SGHNT and YYREEE (reference sequence). There are 13 residues in the CDR3. The chain combines TRBV5-4 with TRBJ1-4; D is undetermined. The sample was naive CD4+ T cells from blood. The sequence derives from a woman under 30 in good health. The CDR3 reads CASSRMPDEKLFF. In nucleotides, the CDR3 is TGCGCCAGCAGCCGGATGCCTGATGAAAAACTGTTTTTT.